In this sample, the clone carrying this T cell receptor (beta chain) turned up many times. Trimming cost V 5 bases and J 0 bases, with 8 bases left between them. The CDR3 covers 15 residues. Germline CDR1 SGHVS, CDR2 FQNEAQ. Indicated treatment: oral pan-JAK inhibitor, 5-10 mg twice daily. The data derive from a study of CD8+ T cells in alopecia areata. The sequencing template was cDNA reverse transcribed from extracted RNA. The protocol was immunoSEQ multiplex PCR, while the TCRdb copy is restricted to in-frame clones and leaves out a portion. The profile shows about 190,000 clones, roughly three fifths of them singletons.

The chain carries TRBV7-8 and TRBJ2-6; tentative D call: TRBD2 (5 bases). This TCR derives from a human donor with alopecia areata. This sample comprised CD4+ T cells sorted from blood, obtained at week 4, from a patient treated with tofacitinib. The CDR3 bases are TGTGCCAGCAGCCGAACTAGCTCTGGGGCCAACGTCCTGACTTTC. Its protein product is CASSRTSSGANVLTF. Full variable domain (missing parts from reference TRBV7-8 and TRBJ2-6): GAGVSQSPRYKVAKRGQDVALRCDPISGHVSLFWYQQALGQGPEFLTYFQNEAQLDKSGLPSDRFFAERPEGSVSTLKIQRTQQEDSAVYLCASSRTSSGANVLTFGAGSRLTVL.